What follows describes a single T cell receptor beta chain. Antigen unknown. The source of the sample is a study of T cells in tuberculosis. Findings of the study overall: Smaller distances to GMM-specific TCRs suggested their expansion in active tuberculosis. Shorter CDR3-alpha in active tuberculosis partly drove smaller distances.

On average about 92,000 T cells per donor were immunosequenced. This table comes from immunoSEQ multiplex PCR, and its TCRdb copy is limited to in-frame clones, with some not included. The sample has over 30,000 clones; about 97% are singletons. This receptor was taken from a donor aged 10-29 years with latent tuberculosis or without tuberculosis infection. The sequencing input was PBMCs.

CDR3 in DNA: TGTGCCCGGGCTGGGCACGCAGGGAATGAGCAGTTCTTC. Translated, it gives CARAGHAGNEQFF. V and J are TRBV30 and TRBJ2-1; D is possibly TRBD1 (5 bases). CDR3 length equals 13 residues. Per the germline V gene, CDR1 is GTSNPN and CDR2 is SVGIG (reference sequence). Between the trimmed V and J ends, which lost 8 bases and 7 bases, there was a span of 18 bases. The full variable domain, its missing parts supplied by reference TRBV30 and TRBJ2-1, is SQTIHQWPATLVQPVGSPLSLECTVEGTSNPNLYWYRQAAGRGLQLLFYSVGIGQISSEVPQNLSASRPQDRQFILSSKKLLLSDSGFYLCARAGHAGNEQFFGPGTRLTVL.